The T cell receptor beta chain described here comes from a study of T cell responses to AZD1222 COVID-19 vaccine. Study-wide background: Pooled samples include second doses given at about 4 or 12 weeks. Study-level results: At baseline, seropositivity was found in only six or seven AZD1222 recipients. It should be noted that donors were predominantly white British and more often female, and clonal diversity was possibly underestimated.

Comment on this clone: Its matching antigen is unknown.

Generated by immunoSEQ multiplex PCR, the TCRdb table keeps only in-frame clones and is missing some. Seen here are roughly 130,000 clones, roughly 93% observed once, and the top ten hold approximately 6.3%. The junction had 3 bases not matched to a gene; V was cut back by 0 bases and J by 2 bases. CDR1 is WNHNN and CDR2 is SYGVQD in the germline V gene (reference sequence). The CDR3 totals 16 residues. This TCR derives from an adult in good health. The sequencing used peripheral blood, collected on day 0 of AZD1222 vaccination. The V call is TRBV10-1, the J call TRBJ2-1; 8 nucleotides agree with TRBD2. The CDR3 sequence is CASSESSSGTYNEQFF. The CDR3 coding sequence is TGCGCCAGCAGTGAGTCGAGTAGCGGGACCTACAATGAGCAGTTCTTC.